This record looks at one T cell receptor (beta chain) sequence and its context. Urothelial carcinoma in patients was locally advanced or metastatic. The data are from a study of PD-L1 blockade in urothelial cancer. Study-wide context: The patients first took atezolizumab at some point between 2014 and 2015, receiving 1,200 mg intravenously every 3 weeks.

This CDR3 has 15 amino acids. V was pared by 1 base and J by 3 bases, with 12 bases between. Germline-derived CDR1 and CDR2 are LGHNA and YNFKEQ. Templates that were synthetic TCR analogs were spiked into each PCR. Assay: immunoSEQ multiplex PCR; the TCRdb copy retains only in-frame clones and omits some. There are under 120,000 clones in the sample; about 85% occur only once, and 2% to 3% lies in the top ten. The input for sequencing was PBMCs, taken around atezolizumab (anti-PD-L1) treatment. This chain uses TRBV4-2 with TRBJ1-2; D possibly corresponds to TRBD1 (5 bases). This clonotype was sampled from a man aged 50-60 years with urothelial cancer. CDR3 nucleotides: TGTGCCAGCAGCCAAGGAGTCGGGGGTGACTATGGCTACACCTTC. Translating it yields CASSQGVGGDYGYTF.